What follows describes a single T cell receptor beta chain. Which antigen it targets is not known. No base-level quality is on record; no much larger clone is a single base apart. This sample was taken from a study of blood T cell repertoires in COVID-19 (dated by TCRdb to 2019 to 2021). Concerning the study at large: Samples from collaborators originated in the United States, Italy and Spain and spanned both the acute and convalescent phases of COVID-19. The prospective study material was composed of cDNA or gDNA derived from T cells, B-cell-depleted T cells, or PBMCs. Deeply sampled blood TCRbeta repertoires from subjects exposed to, actively infected with, or recovered from COVID-19 were included in the dataset. The repertoires were made available in a free public database intended to serve as a resource for research on the immune response to SARS-CoV-2. The samples were drawn from the first 160 participants of the ongoing ImmuneRACE study and from 1,254 subjects provided by 6 global collaborators. Nearly every sample came with metadata listing a de-identified subject ID, COVID-19 status, age in years and sex. HLA class I and class II types, where available, came from metadata supplied by the sample provider rather than from assay-based typing.

At one collaborating source in Seattle, patients were enrolled during active infection and were followed longitudinally through the course of disease. The collaborating institutions used their own protocols to collect whole blood in K2EDTA tubes. For TCRbeta analysis, collaborators shipped samples as frozen whole blood, isolated PBMCs, or DNA extracted from either of those sample types. From the cysteine up to the phenylalanine, the CDR3 has a length of 14 residues. Only the CDR3 DNA stays, 42 bases, in frame from base 1. Trimming removed 3 bases from V and 2 bases from J, leaving 11 bases between the germline ends. The germline V gene yields KGHSH for CDR1 and LQKENI for CDR2. TCRbeta CDR3 regions were amplified from genomic DNA using the immunoSEQ Assay, a bias-controlled multiplex PCR. The authors' pipeline ran thus. The number of nucleated cells in each sample was estimated by amplification of reference gene primers within the assay. To quantify the absolute abundance of each unique TCRbeta CDR3 rearrangement, sequence reads were collapsed and filtered. For each sample, productive Simpson clonality was calculated as the square root of Simpson's diversity index across productive rearrangements. Here the immuneACCESS table is served through TCRdb, limited to in-frame sequences with V and J called. Missing clones are a known gap in these copies; in checked studies unresolved V genes cover under half, and the rest lacks a known reason. The V and J calls and clone size come from that table; D and trimming were worked out from the DNA. Across this sample there are roughly 260,000 clones, with 88% seen only once. Jointly, the top ten make up roughly 10% of the sample.

Study-level results and caveats: The amount of clinical and demographic metadata varied by source and participant and was provided uncurated.

This TCR was recovered from a woman in her 30s with COVID-19, enrolled during active disease. The chain is encoded by TRBV18 joined to TRBJ2-7; TRBD2 is perhaps the D gene, given 7 matching bases. Sample: peripheral blood. The CDR3 reads as follows: CASSPGGAAYEQYF. The sequence in DNA is TGTGCCAGCTCACCGGGGGGGGCGGCCTACGAGCAGTACTTC.